A single sample gave rise to the 21 T cell receptor beta chains below, sequenced in a study of blood T cell repertoires in COVID-19. TCRdb's copy holds only in-frame clones and misses some; the assay was immunoSEQ multiplex PCR. The sample includes roughly 120,000 clones, 80% to 90% of them seen just once. The source material was peripheral blood. These receptors were taken from an elderly woman with active or convalescent COVID-19.

The chain is built from TRBV6-6 and TRBJ2-7; 10 bases agree with TRBD2. The ends lost 0 bases at V and 7 bases at J; junction bases unmatched: 9. The CDR3 spans 16 residues. Germline-derived CDR1 and CDR2 are MNHNY and SVGAGI (reference sequence). CDR3 DNA: TGTGCCAGCAGTTACTCCCTGAGCGGGAGGGCTCGAGAGCAGTACTTC. This translates into CASSYSLSGRAREQYF.

This sequence joins TRBV11-2 and TRBJ1-1, with a weak D call TRBD1 (6 bases). CDR1 is SGHAT, CDR2 FQNNGV, per germline. Trimming stripped 5 bases from V and 0 bases from J, with 10 bases between. The CDR3 is 14 residues long. CDR3 in amino acids: CASSQGHMNTEAFF. The CDR3 coding sequence is TGTGCCAGCAGCCAGGGACACATGAACACTGAAGCTTTCTTT.

To note about this clone: At one end, the junction sequence differs from germline, possibly due to a read error. The V and J genes are TRBV3-1 (or the pseudogene TRBV3-2) and TRBJ2-1; TRBD2 might be the D (6 bases). This CDR3 contains 12 residues. Per germline, CDR1 LGHDT and CDR2 YNNKEL (reference sequence). CDR3 region: CASSQDRLERFF. For the CDR3, the DNA is TGTGCCAGCAGCCAAGATCGACTAGAGCGGTTCTTC.

The chain carries TRBV5-1 and TRBJ2-3; the D is unclear. CDR1 is SGHRS and CDR2 is YFSETQ in the germline V gene. V was clipped by 3 bases and J by 6 bases, with 14 bases between them. The CDR3 length is 14 residues. The CDR3 sequence is CASSSGLVADTQYF. CDR3 DNA: TGCGCCAGCAGCTCCGGGTTAGTGGCTGATACGCAGTATTTT. Based on the CDR3 plus reference TRBV5-1 and TRBJ2-3, the full variable domain is KAGVTQTPRYLIKTRGQQVTLSCSPISGHRSVSWYQQTPGQGLQFLFEYFSETQRNKGNFPGRFSGRQFSNSRSEMNVSTLELGDSALYLCASSSGLVADTQYFGPGTRLTVL.

The genes are TRBV18 and TRBJ2-7; 9 bases are shared with TRBD1. V lost 8 bases and J lost 6; bases outside the gene matches: 8. The germline CDR1 and CDR2 sequences are KGHSH and LQKENI. There are 13 residues in the CDR3. This chain's CDR3 is CASSRDREVEQYF. The CDR3 coding sequence is TGTGCCAGCAGCCGGGACAGGGAGGTCGAGCAGTACTTC. The variable domain in full, with the rest retrieved from reference TRBV18 and TRBJ2-7, is NAGVMQNPRHLVRRRGQEARLRCSPMKGHSHVYWYRQLPEEGLKFMVYLQKENIIDESGMPKERFSAEFPKEGPSILRIQQVVRGDSAAYFCASSRDREVEQYFGPGTRLTVT.

For the CDR3, the DNA is TGTGCCAGTAGTCTCGTGACAGGGGGGACTGGAAACACCATATATTTT. Residues: CASSLVTGGTGNTIYF. The gene calls are TRBV19 and TRBJ1-3; TRBD1 matches at 9 bases. Per the germline V gene, CDR1 is LNHDA and CDR2 is SQIVND (reference sequence). CDR3 length equals 16 residues. With 5 bases clipped from V and 2 bases from J, the junction kept 7 bases outside the gene matches.

The chain links TRBV7-3 to TRBJ1-1, with D possibly matching TRBD1 (6 bases). V was pared by 5 bases and J by 4 bases, with 14 bases between. The CDR3 totals 14 residues. Germline CDR1 SGHTA, CDR2 FQGTGA. The CDR3 is CASSPGEGVTEAFF. The CDR3 DNA follows: TGTGCCAGCAGCCCCGGGGAGGGGGTCACTGAAGCTTTCTTT.

V gene TRBV5-6 combines with J gene TRBJ2-1; 8 bases match TRBD2. CDR3 length equals 15 residues. CDR1 is SGHDT, CDR2 YYEEEE, per germline. The junction had 12 bases not matched to a gene; V was cut back by 4 bases and J by 9 bases. The CDR3 protein is CASSLSRVAGLEQFF. CDR3 DNA sequence: TGTGCCAGCAGCCTATCCCGGGTAGCGGGACTTGAGCAGTTCTTC.

The chain joins TRBV7-2 to TRBJ1-5; the D gene is possibly TRBD1 (6 bases). Trimming took 5 bases from V and 5 from J, leaving 10 bases between them. Germline V gene lookup returns CDR1 SGHTA and CDR2 FQGNSA. The CDR3 length is 13 residues. CDR3 coding DNA: TGTGCCAGCAGCACCAACAGGGATCAGCCCCAGCATTTT. It yields the protein CASSTNRDQPQHF. Filled out from reference TRBV7-2 and TRBJ1-5, the complete variable domain reads GAGVSQSPSNKVTEKGKDVELRCDPISGHTALYWYRQSLGQGLEFLIYFQGNSAPDKSGLPSDRFSAERTGGSVSTLTIQRTQQEDSAVYLCASSTNRDQPQHFGDGTRLSIL.

The genes are TRBV7-3 and TRBJ2-3; TRBD1 might be the D (6 bases). Trimming left V 6 bases short and J 2 bases short, with 15 bases between. Germline V CDR1 and CDR2: SGHTA, FQGTGA. This CDR3 contains 15 residues. CDR3 nucleotides: TGTGCCAGCAGGGGGACACCGTTGGCCACAGATACGCAGTATTTT. Translated, it gives CASRGTPLATDTQYF.

The count of this clone is one. The V gene is TRBV28, the J gene TRBJ1-2; 7 bases map to TRBD1. The CDR3 sequence is 17 residues long. Germline V gene sequence: CDR1 MDHEN, CDR2 SYDVKM. After removal of 2 bases from V and 4 bases from J, the junction contained 13 bases not matched to a gene. The CDR3 DNA reads as TGTGCCAGCAGTTTACAAGGGGGCGGCACTCAGATCTATGGCTACACCTTC. Encoded protein: CASSLQGGGTQIYGYTF.

This clone was observed a few times. V usage is TRBV7-9 and J usage is TRBJ1-2; no clear D gene. Germline CDR1 SEHNR, CDR2 FQNEAQ (reference sequence). This CDR3 has 14 amino acids. V was pared by 2 bases and J by 3 bases, with 10 bases between. CDR3 residues: CASSLRSGYYGYTF. The CDR3 bases are TGTGCCAGCAGCTTAAGGTCGGGGTACTATGGCTACACCTTC.

This chain joins TRBV20-1 and TRBJ2-7; weak D call: TRBD2 (6 bases). The CDR3 spans 11 residues. CDR1 is DFQATT and CDR2 is SNEGSKA in the germline V gene (reference sequence). V was trimmed by 3 bases and J by 6 bases, leaving 9 bases between them. In DNA form, the CDR3 reads TGCAGTGCTAGCGTCGGGAGCGAGCAGTACTTC. Residues: CSASVGSEQYF.

The rearrangement uses TRBV3-1 (or the pseudogene TRBV3-2) and TRBJ2-3; 10 nucleotides align to TRBD2. Losses at the gene ends were 5 bases for V and 2 bases for J; bases not matched to a gene: 4. Germline V gene lookup returns CDR1 LGHDT and CDR2 YNNKEL (reference sequence). The CDR3 loop spans 15 amino acids. Here the CDR3 reads CASSSLAGVTDTQYF. Here the CDR3 DNA reads TGTGCCAGCAGCTCCCTAGCGGGGGTCACAGATACGCAGTATTTT.

This chain uses TRBV5-6 with TRBJ1-2; TRBD1 aligns across 7 bases. Germline V CDR1 and CDR2: SGHDT, YYEEEE. V shed 0 bases and J 4 bases; nucleotides not matched to a gene: 3. The CDR3 spans 14 residues. DNA for the CDR3: TGTGCCAGCAGCTTGGTGGGGGACAGCTATGGCTACACCTTC. The encoded protein is CASSLVGDSYGYTF.

This sequence joins TRBV28 and TRBJ2-7; possible D gene TRBD2, 7 bases. V shed 3 bases and J shed 5 bases, with 14 bases lying between them. Germline lookup yields CDR1 MDHEN and CDR2 SYDVKM. There are 14 residues in the CDR3. CDR3 loop: CASSFVTGGDEQYF. The CDR3 bases are TGTGCCAGCAGTTTCGTCACGGGGGGCGACGAGCAGTACTTC.

The chain links TRBV6-4 to TRBJ1-1; D gene uncertain. This CDR3 is built from 14 residues. V was trimmed by 0 bases and J by 10 bases, leaving 15 bases between them. Germline V gene lookup returns CDR1 MRHNA and CDR2 SNTAGT. CDR3 nucleotide sequence: TGTGCCAGCAGTGACTCTGAGGTGGGAGTCGGAGCTTTCTTT. This gives the protein CASSDSEVGVGAFF.

This chain connects TRBV9 to TRBJ2-1; TRBD2 matches at 14 bases. The V gene's germline CDR1 is SGDLS and CDR2 YYNGEE. This CDR3 region has 16 residues. The J segment lost 9 bases and the V segment lost 3 bases, leaving 8 bases of the junction unmatched. Here the CDR3 DNA reads TGTGCCAGCAGCGAGGGACTAGCGGGAGCGGGGGGTGAGCAGTTCTTC. Its translation is CASSEGLAGAGGEQFF.

V is TRBV10-3 and J is TRBJ2-1; TRBD1 is a possible D gene (5 bases). V lost 6 bases and J 5 bases, leaving 11 bases between the germline ends. Germline V gene data show CDR1 as ENHRY and CDR2 as SYGVKD. The CDR3 has 13 residues. CDR3 sequence (DNA): TGTGCCATCAGGCAGGACAAGGACAATGAGCAGTTCTTC. Translated, it gives CAIRQDKDNEQFF.

The chain combines TRBV9 with TRBJ2-1; D is perhaps TRBD2 (5 bases). Trimming shortened V by 4 bases and J by 0 bases, and 20 bases separated the two germline ends. This CDR3 region has 18 residues. Germline loops: CDR1 SGDLS, CDR2 YYNGEE. CDR3 in DNA: TGTGCCAGCAGCTCAGCCAAGGCTAGCCCTAGCTCCTACAATGAGCAGTTCTTC. Translating gives CASSSAKASPSSYNEQFF.

The chain joins TRBV19 to TRBJ2-5; 14 bases line up with TRBD2. Germline-derived CDR1 and CDR2 are LNHDA and SQIVND (reference sequence). The CDR3 has 16 amino acids. V shed 5 bases and J 4 bases; nucleotides not matched to a gene: 6. CDR3 protein: CASSPPGTSGRETQYF. CDR3 nucleotides: TGTGCCAGTAGTCCTCCCGGGACTAGCGGGAGAGAGACCCAGTACTTC.